The 24 T cell receptor beta chains listed next were all sequenced from one sample in a study of control samples from healthy donors and cancer patients. Repertoires were generated with immunoSEQ multiplex PCR, while TCRdb's copy carries only in-frame clones and drops some. The sample shows over 150,000 clones, roughly 93% of them seen only once. The specimen sequenced was blood. The receptor source for this set is a man aged 18 to 35 in good health.

The chain joins TRBV5-1 to TRBJ2-2; TRBD2 is a possible D gene (6 bases). The germline V gene has CDR1 SGHRS and CDR2 YFSETQ. CDR3 length: 17 amino acids. Trimming removed 1 base at V and 6 bases at J, with 19 bases between. The DNA of the CDR3 is TGCGCCAGCAGCTTGAGGGCCGGGAGTCTGATCGCCGGGGAGCTGTTTTTT. Encoded protein: CASSLRAGSLIAGELFF.

This chain uses TRBV5-6 with TRBJ1-2; TRBD1 matches at 10 bases. The germline gives CDR1 SGHDT, CDR2 YYEEEE. V shed 3 bases and J 4 bases; nucleotides not matched to a gene: 6. The CDR3 spans 15 residues. The CDR3 bases are TGTGCCAGCAGCTCGGGACAGGGGCAGGTCTATGGCTACACCTTC. Amino acids: CASSSGQGQVYGYTF.

The chain is built from TRBV2 and TRBJ2-1, with 7 bases aligning to TRBD1. Germline CDR1 SNHLY, CDR2 FYNNEI. Losses at the gene ends were 7 bases for V and 1 base for J; bases not matched to a gene: 10. This CDR3 contains 16 residues. This CDR3 reads CASTDGRTGSYNEQFF. The CDR3 coding sequence is TGTGCCAGCACCGACGGCAGGACAGGATCCTACAATGAGCAGTTCTTC.

The CDR3 reads CASSYSEQSNEKLFF. DNA for the CDR3: TGTGCCAGCAGTTACTCGGAACAGTCAAATGAAAAACTGTTTTTT. V gene TRBV6-5 combines with J gene TRBJ1-4; D is undetermined. The CDR3 is 15 residues long. Trimming removed 0 bases from V and 5 bases from J, with 10 bases in between. The germline gives CDR1 MNHEY, CDR2 SVGAGI.

The chain has TRBV5-1 and TRBJ1-2; a possible D gene is TRBD1 (5 bases). Trimming pared 4 bases from V and 4 bases from J, leaving 11 bases between. This CDR3 region has 13 residues. Germline-derived CDR1 and CDR2 are SGHRS and YFSETQ. The DNA of the CDR3 is TGCGCCAGCAGCAGGGCCCAGGGCTATGGCTACACCTTC. Translating gives CASSRAQGYGYTF.

The CDR3 loop is CASSPGGANVLTF. The DNA for the CDR3 is TGTGCCAGCTCACCTGGCGGGGCCAACGTCCTGACTTTC. This chain joins TRBV18 and TRBJ2-6; D is unclear. The germline V gene encodes CDR1 KGHSH and CDR2 LQKENI. CDR3 length equals 13 residues. Trimming took off 3 bases at V and 4 bases at J, with 4 bases between the two ends. The full variable domain, with the rest looked up from reference TRBV18 and TRBJ2-6, is NAGVMQNPRHLVRRRGQEARLRCSPMKGHSHVYWYRQLPEEGLKFMVYLQKENIIDESGMPKERFSAEFPKEGPSILRIQQVVRGDSAAYFCASSPGGANVLTFGAGSRLTVL.

The J gene is TRBJ2-1, the V gene TRBV4-1, with a weak D call TRBD2 (5 bases). This CDR3 has 17 residues. V was cut by 2 bases and J by 7 bases, with 21 bases left in between. CDR1 is MGHRA, CDR2 YSYEKL, per germline. CDR3 sequence: CASSQRVKADPGNEQFF. In DNA form, the CDR3 reads TGCGCCAGCAGCCAACGCGTAAAAGCGGACCCTGGGAATGAGCAGTTCTTC.

The rearrangement uses TRBV30 and TRBJ1-2; D gene unclear. Germline lookup yields CDR1 GTSNPN and CDR2 SVGIG (reference sequence). Between the trimmed V and J ends, which lost 1 base and 8 bases, there was a span of 11 bases. The CDR3 length is 12 residues. For the CDR3, the DNA is TGTGCCTGGAGTGGTGAGATAAGCGGCTACACCTTC. Amino acid sequence: CAWSGEISGYTF.

The sample holds one count of this clone. The chain joins TRBV25-1 to TRBJ1-1; D possibly corresponds to TRBD1 (5 bases). Germline loops: CDR1 MGHDK, CDR2 SYGVNS. The CDR3 has 15 residues. The germline V and J ends were trimmed by 0 bases and 4 bases, with 12 bases remaining between them. Here the CDR3 reads CASSEYGGSRTEAFF. The CDR3 coding sequence is TGTGCCAGCAGTGAATATGGGGGGTCACGCACTGAAGCTTTCTTT. The complete variable domain, with remaining parts taken from reference TRBV25-1 and TRBJ1-1, reads EADIYQTPRYLVIGTGKKITLECSQTMGHDKMYWYQQDPGMELHLIHYSYGVNSTEKGDLSSESTVSRIRTEHFPLTLESARPSHTSQYLCASSEYGGSRTEAFFGQGTRLTVV.

This clone appeared once. The chain employs TRBV5-4 and TRBJ1-1; D gene ambiguous. The CDR3 totals 12 residues. Per the germline V gene, CDR1 is SGHNT and CDR2 is YYREEE (reference sequence). V dropped 3 bases and J dropped 7 bases, with 10 bases sitting between them. Here the CDR3 reads CASSSTWDEAFF. CDR3 coding DNA: TGTGCCAGCAGCTCGACATGGGATGAAGCTTTCTTT.

This clone was detected only once. This sequence joins TRBV6-5 and TRBJ2-1; TRBD2 might be the D (6 bases). The CDR3 sequence is 14 residues long. V lost 5 bases, J lost 4 bases, and 12 bases lay in between. Germline V CDR1 and CDR2: MNHEY, SVGAGI. CDR3 region: CASSRDFKYNEQFF. The CDR3 nucleotides are TGTGCCAGCAGTCGGGACTTTAAGTACAATGAGCAGTTCTTC.

The rearrangement uses TRBV9 and TRBJ1-1; no definite D call. The V gene lost 1 base and the J gene lost 1 base, with 11 bases spanning the gap. This CDR3 has 15 residues. The germline CDR1 and CDR2 sequences are SGDLS and YYNGEE. The CDR3 coding sequence is TGTGCCAGCAGCGTATCTGAGGGATGGAACACTGAAGCTTTCTTT. Translating gives CASSVSEGWNTEAFF.

The rearrangement links TRBV4-2 to TRBJ1-1, with unresolved D. CDR1 and CDR2 from the germline V gene are LGHNA and YNFKEQ. The CDR3 is made up of 15 amino acids. V lost 6 bases, J lost 2 bases, and 16 bases lay in between. This chain's CDR3 is CASSLVVIGNTEAFF. CDR3 DNA: TGTGCCAGCAGTCTAGTTGTGATAGGTAACACTGAAGCTTTCTTT.

This clone has only a few counts. This chain uses TRBV20-1 with TRBJ1-5; unclear D gene. The CDR3 runs to 14 residues. V dropped 3 bases and J dropped 0 bases, with 9 bases sitting between them. CDR1 DFQATT and CDR2 SNEGSKA come from the germline V gene (reference sequence). In DNA, the CDR3 is TGCAGTGCTAGTTGGGGATATAGCAATCAGCCCCAGCATTTT. As protein: CSASWGYSNQPQHF.

V gene TRBV7-6 combines with J gene TRBJ2-2, with 8 bases lining up with TRBD1. The germline V gene has CDR1 SGHVS and CDR2 FNYEAQ. Trimming removed 0 bases from V and 1 base from J; junction bases left unmatched: 7. The CDR3 covers 18 residues. The CDR3: CASSLASAGGKNTGELFF. CDR3 DNA sequence: TGTGCCAGCAGCTTAGCATCGGCAGGGGGCAAGAACACCGGGGAGCTGTTTTTT.

The V call is TRBV24-1, the J call TRBJ1-2, with 9 bases that match TRBD1. CDR3 length: 15 amino acids. Germline trimming cut 2 bases from V and 5 bases from J; bases unmatched to any gene: 5. Germline CDR1 KGHDR, CDR2 SFDVKD. CDR3 DNA: TGTGCCACCAGTGATTCGGACAGGGGTCCATATGGCTACACCTTC. Translating gives CATSDSDRGPYGYTF.

In its sample, this clone was seen once. The V call is TRBV7-2, the J call TRBJ2-5; 9 nucleotides align to TRBD1. CDR1 and CDR2 (germline): SGHTA, FQGNSA. This CDR3 spans 14 amino acids. V shed 6 bases and J 5 bases; nucleotides not matched to a gene: 7. DNA for the CDR3: TGTGCCAGCAGACTCGGGACAGGGCAGGAGACCCAGTACTTC. It codes for CASRLGTGQETQYF.

V is TRBV12-3 or TRBV12-4 and J is TRBJ2-2; the D is unclear. Trimming removed 5 bases from V and 7 bases from J, with 8 bases in between. The CDR3 extends over 12 amino acids. CDR3 sequence: CASSKDDGELFF. Here the CDR3 DNA reads TGTGCCAGCAGTAAAGATGACGGGGAGCTGTTTTTT.

J is TRBJ1-1 and V is TRBV28, with D possibly matching TRBD1 (6 bases). CDR1 and CDR2 from the germline V gene are MDHEN and SYDVKM. This CDR3 spans 17 amino acids. Trimming shortened V by 5 bases and J by 4 bases, and 23 bases separated the two germline ends. This chain's CDR3 is CASSPTGKLKSSTEAFF. DNA for the CDR3: TGTGCCAGCAGTCCCACAGGGAAGCTTAAATCAAGCACTGAAGCTTTCTTT.

CDR3 bases: TGTGCCACCGAATCGGGGGTACCCACAGATACGCAGTATTTT. Protein: CATESGVPTDTQYF. The J gene is TRBJ2-3, the V gene TRBV27; possible D gene TRBD2, 6 bases. The CDR3 contains 14 residues. From germline, CDR1 is MNHEY and CDR2 SMNVEV (reference sequence). With 10 bases removed from V and 2 bases from J, the gap between germline ends came to 16 bases.

The V gene is TRBV9, the J gene TRBJ2-7; 12 positions agree with TRBD2. The CDR3 extends over 14 amino acids. With V trimmed by 4 bases and J by 6 bases, 5 bases remained unmatched. The germline V gene has CDR1 SGDLS and CDR2 YYNGEE. CDR3 residues: CASSPSGGAGEQYF. In DNA, the CDR3 is TGTGCCAGCAGCCCTAGCGGGGGGGCCGGCGAGCAGTACTTC.

The chain employs TRBV11-2 and TRBJ1-1; maybe TRBD1 (5 bases). Germline CDR1 is SGHAT and CDR2 is FQNNGV. Trimming cost V 1 base and J 0 bases, with 9 bases left between them. The length of the CDR3 is 15 residues. CDR3 residues: CASSLVRGVNTEAFF. The DNA of the CDR3 is TGTGCCAGCAGCTTAGTAAGAGGGGTGAACACTGAAGCTTTCTTT. Full variable domain (remainder filled in from reference TRBV11-2 and TRBJ1-1): EAGVAQSPRYKIIEKRQSVAFWCNPISGHATLYWYQQILGQGPKLLIQFQNNGVVDDSQLPKDRFSAERLKGVDSTLKIQPAKLEDSAVYLCASSLVRGVNTEAFFGQGTRLTVV.

The V and J genes are TRBV3-1 (or the pseudogene TRBV3-2) and TRBJ1-2; D is undetermined. Germline lookup yields CDR1 LGHDT and CDR2 YNNKEL (reference sequence). Deletions cut 4 bases from V and 4 bases from J, with 10 bases between. CDR3 size: 13 residues. The CDR3 reads CASSPPDVYGYTF. CDR3 sequence (DNA): TGTGCCAGCAGCCCACCGGATGTCTATGGCTACACCTTC.

This chain uses TRBV30 with TRBJ1-2, with D unclear. This CDR3 region has 10 residues. Germline V lookup: CDR1 GTSNPN, CDR2 SVGIG (reference sequence). CDR3 DNA: TGTGCGACGAAGGGCAGGGGCTACACCTTC. This gives the protein CATKGRGYTF.